Listed below are T cell receptor beta chains from one sample, sequenced in a study of PD-1 blockade in classical Hodgkin lymphoma. TCRdb keeps only in-frame clones here, not all; method: immunoSEQ multiplex PCR. Of 9,000 to 13,000 clones detected, around four fifths appear once; the ten largest clones hold about 3%. Sequencing used CD4+ T cells from blood, obtained before the fourth cycle of nivolumab. These TCRs come from a human donor with classical Hodgkin lymphoma. Both conserved end residues are part of each CDR3. D genes are given only for firm matches. Clone size is not always given. Where it is, it says once, few, many or a class for expanded clones.

CDR3 DNA: TGTGCCAGCAGCCTCAGGGGTACTGGGGCCAACGTCCTGACTTTC; CDR3 protein: CASSLRGTGANVLTF; J gene: TRBJ2-6; D gene: NA; clone size: NA; V gene: TRBV7-2
CDR3 DNA: TGTGCCAGCAGCCCCCCCGACTGGAGCGGCCAAGAGACCCAGTACTTC; CDR3 protein: CASSPPDWSGQETQYF; J gene: TRBJ2-5; D gene: NA; clone size: NA; V gene: TRBV13
CDR3 DNA: TGTGCCAGCAGTTTGGGTTCCAACACTGAAGCTTTCTTT; CDR3 protein: CASSLGSNTEAFF; J gene: TRBJ1-1; D gene: NA; clone size: few; V gene: TRBV28
CDR3 DNA: TGTGCCAGCCGCGACCAGAGGAGGCCCTACGAGCAGTACTTC; CDR3 protein: CASRDQRRPYEQYF; J gene: TRBJ2-7; D gene: NA; clone size: NA; V gene: TRBV6-6
CDR3 DNA: TGTGCCAGCAGTTTTACGGGGGCCAGGAGCTCCTACGAGCAGTACTTC; CDR3 protein: CASSFTGARSSYEQYF; J gene: TRBJ2-7; D gene: NA; clone size: NA; V gene: TRBV28
CDR3 DNA: TGTGCCAGCAGCTTTGGACTAGCGGGCCTTGGTGAGCAGTACTTC; CDR3 protein: CASSFGLAGLGEQYF; J gene: TRBJ2-7; D gene: TRBD2; clone size: NA; V gene: TRBV5-3
CDR3 DNA: TGTGCCAGCAGTTACCCCGATGCGGGGAACACTGAAGCTTTCTTT; CDR3 protein: CASSYPDAGNTEAFF; J gene: TRBJ1-1; D gene: NA; clone size: NA; V gene: TRBV6-5
CDR3 DNA: TGTGCCAGCAGTGAACAACCGGGACAGGTTTTTGGAGATACGCAGTATTTT; CDR3 protein: CASSEQPGQVFGDTQYF; J gene: TRBJ2-3; D gene: TRBD1; clone size: once; V gene: TRBV6-1
CDR3 DNA: TGTGCCAGCTCACCACGCGGGGGAGGGTACAATGAGCAGTTCTTC; CDR3 protein: CASSPRGGGYNEQFF; J gene: TRBJ2-1; D gene: TRBD2; clone size: NA; V gene: TRBV18
CDR3 DNA: TGTGCCAGCTCACCACTCGACCGGGGTGAAGCTTTCTTT; CDR3 protein: CASSPLDRGEAFF; J gene: TRBJ1-1; D gene: NA; clone size: NA; V gene: TRBV18
CDR3 DNA: TGTGCCAGCGAGGACCGTAGCACAGATACGCAGTATTTT; CDR3 protein: CASEDRSTDTQYF; J gene: TRBJ2-3; D gene: NA; clone size: NA; V gene: TRBV28
CDR3 DNA: TGTGCCACGCGGTCAGGGTTGACCCTCTCTGGGGCCAACGTCCTGACTTTC; CDR3 protein: CATRSGLTLSGANVLTF; J gene: TRBJ2-6; D gene: NA; clone size: NA; V gene: TRBV27
CDR3 DNA: TGTGCCACCAGCAGAGATTCAGGTGGAGTTACCTCTCTGGGCTCTATGGCCAACGTCCTGACTTTC; CDR3 protein: CATSRDSGGVTSLGSMANVLTF; J gene: TRBJ2-6; D gene: NA; clone size: NA; V gene: TRBV15
CDR3 DNA: TGCGCCAGCAGCCCACAGAGGCCCCAAGAGACCCAGTACTTC; CDR3 protein: CASSPQRPQETQYF; J gene: TRBJ2-5; D gene: NA; clone size: NA; V gene: TRBV5-1
CDR3 DNA: TGTGCCAGCAGTGTAGCCTACCGGGGGGGGATTTTCGCGGATACGCAGTATTTT; CDR3 protein: CASSVAYRGGIFADTQYF; J gene: TRBJ2-3; D gene: TRBD2; clone size: NA; V gene: TRBV6-1
CDR3 DNA: TGTGCCAGCCAAAGGACTAGCGGCTACACAGATACGCAGTATTTT; CDR3 protein: CASQRTSGYTDTQYF; J gene: TRBJ2-3; D gene: TRBD2; clone size: few; V gene: TRBV6-4
CDR3 DNA: TGTGCCAGCAGCGTAGGTGGCGGGAGGGCAGGGGAGCAGTACTTC; CDR3 protein: CASSVGGGRAGEQYF; J gene: TRBJ2-7; D gene: TRBD2; clone size: NA; V gene: TRBV9
CDR3 DNA: TGTGCCATCAGTGAGACTAGCGGGAAGGACACCGGGGAGCTGTTTTTT; CDR3 protein: CAISETSGKDTGELFF; J gene: TRBJ2-2; D gene: TRBD2; clone size: NA; V gene: TRBV10-3
CDR3 DNA: TGTGCCAGCTCACCAGCAAAGGGAGGGATAACTGAAGCTTTCTTT; CDR3 protein: CASSPAKGGITEAFF; J gene: TRBJ1-1; D gene: NA; clone size: NA; V gene: TRBV18
CDR3 DNA: TGTGCCAGCAGCCCCTACGCGGGGGATGCTTTCTTT; CDR3 protein: CASSPYAGDAFF; J gene: TRBJ1-1; D gene: NA; clone size: NA; V gene: TRBV7-2
CDR3 DNA: TGCAGCGCCTCGTCCCGCCACACAGATACGCAGTATTTT; CDR3 protein: CSASSRHTDTQYF; J gene: TRBJ2-3; D gene: NA; clone size: NA; V gene: TRBV29-1
CDR3 DNA: TGTGCCAGCAGTGAGACAGGGAACACTGAAGCTTTCTTT; CDR3 protein: CASSETGNTEAFF; J gene: TRBJ1-1; D gene: NA; clone size: NA; V gene: TRBV6-4
CDR3 DNA: TGTGCCAGCACCTCAAGTGTAACCCGGGACACTGAAGCTTTCTTT; CDR3 protein: CASTSSVTRDTEAFF; J gene: TRBJ1-1; D gene: NA; clone size: NA; V gene: TRBV7-9
CDR3 DNA: TGTGCCTGGAGTCTTCTGATGGACCCCAGGGAGACCCAGTACTTC; CDR3 protein: CAWSLLMDPRETQYF; J gene: TRBJ2-5; D gene: NA; clone size: NA; V gene: TRBV30
CDR3 DNA: TGTGCCAGCAGCCCCCCCCGATCCTTACTGGACCCCTACGAGCAGTACTTC; CDR3 protein: CASSPPRSLLDPYEQYF; J gene: TRBJ2-7; D gene: NA; clone size: once; V gene: TRBV21-1
CDR3 DNA: TGTGCCAGCAGCTTGGAAAGGGGACAGCCCCAGCATTTT; CDR3 protein: CASSLERGQPQHF; J gene: TRBJ1-5; D gene: NA; clone size: few; V gene: TRBV5-6
CDR3 DNA: TGCAGCGAGCAAGCGGGACAAAGGTTATACAATGAGCAGTTCTTC; CDR3 protein: CSEQAGQRLYNEQFF; J gene: TRBJ2-1; D gene: NA; clone size: NA; V gene: TRBV29-1
CDR3 DNA: TGTGCCAGCACCTCGGGACAGGGGAACACCGGGGAGCTGTTTTTT; CDR3 protein: CASTSGQGNTGELFF; J gene: TRBJ2-2; D gene: TRBD1; clone size: NA; V gene: TRBV2
CDR3 DNA: TGCGCCAGCAGCCCGGGACAGGGTGAGGGAGCTTTCTTT; CDR3 protein: CASSPGQGEGAFF; J gene: TRBJ1-1; D gene: TRBD1; clone size: once; V gene: TRBV5-1
CDR3 DNA: TGTGCCACCAGCAGAGATCTCGCGACAGGCGATCGCTACACCTTC; CDR3 protein: CATSRDLATGDRYTF; J gene: TRBJ1-2; D gene: NA; clone size: NA; V gene: TRBV15
CDR3 DNA: TGTGCCAGCGCGGAGGGAAATTCACCCCTCCACTTT; CDR3 protein: CASAEGNSPLHF; J gene: TRBJ1-6; D gene: NA; clone size: NA; V gene: TRBV6-1